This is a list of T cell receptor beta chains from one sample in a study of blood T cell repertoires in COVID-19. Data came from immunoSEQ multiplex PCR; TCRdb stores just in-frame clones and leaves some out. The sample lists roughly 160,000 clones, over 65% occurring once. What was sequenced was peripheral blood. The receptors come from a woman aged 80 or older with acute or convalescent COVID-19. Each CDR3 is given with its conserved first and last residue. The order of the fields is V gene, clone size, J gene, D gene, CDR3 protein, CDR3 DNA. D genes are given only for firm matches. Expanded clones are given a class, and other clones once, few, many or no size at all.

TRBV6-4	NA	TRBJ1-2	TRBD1	CASSEVLGGIRYTF	TGTGCCAGCAGTGAAGTCTTAGGGGGCATACGCTACACCTTC
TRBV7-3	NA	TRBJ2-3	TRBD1	CASSLIQGAKDTQYF	TGTGCCAGCAGCTTGATACAGGGGGCAAAAGATACGCAGTATTTT
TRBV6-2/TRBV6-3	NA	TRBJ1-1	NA	CASSYSSRGQRNTEAFF	TGTGCCAGCAGTTACTCTTCACGTGGACAGAGGAACACTGAAGCTTTCTTT
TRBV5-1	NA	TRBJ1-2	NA	CASSLGEINYGYTF	TGCGCCAGCAGCTTGGGAGAGATTAACTATGGCTACACCTTC
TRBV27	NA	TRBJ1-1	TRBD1	CASSFDRGSLGTEAFF	TGTGCCAGCAGTTTCGACAGGGGATCCCTCGGCACTGAAGCTTTCTTT
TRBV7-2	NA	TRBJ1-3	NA	CASSNRVGSGNTIYF	TGTGCCAGCAGCAACAGGGTGGGGTCTGGAAACACCATATATTTT
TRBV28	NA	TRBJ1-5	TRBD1	CASRPDRDGNQPQHF	TGTGCCAGCAGGCCCGACAGGGATGGGAATCAGCCCCAGCATTTT
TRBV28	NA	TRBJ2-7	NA	CASSFSPRAGTNSYEQYF	TGTGCCAGCAGTTTTTCTCCCCGGGCCGGGACAAACTCCTACGAGCAGTACTTC
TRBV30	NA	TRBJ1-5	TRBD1	CAWSPKQGADNQPQHF	TGTGCCTGGAGTCCGAAACAGGGGGCGGACAATCAGCCCCAGCATTTT
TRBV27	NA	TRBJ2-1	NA	CASSPEAGINQVWDEQFF	TGTGCCAGCAGTCCCGAAGCGGGTATTAATCAAGTGTGGGATGAGCAGTTCTTC
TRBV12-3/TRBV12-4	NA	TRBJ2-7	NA	CASSLSSGDEQYF	TGTGCCAGCAGTTTAAGCTCCGGGGACGAGCAGTACTTC
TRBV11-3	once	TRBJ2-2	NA	CASSLGISGELFF	TGTGCCAGCAGCTTAGGCATTAGCGGGGAGCTGTTTTTT
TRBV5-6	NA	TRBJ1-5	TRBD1	CASSKDRGQPQHF	TGTGCCAGCAGCAAGGACAGGGGACAGCCCCAGCATTTT
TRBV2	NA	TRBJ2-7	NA	CASTRGTTYEQYF	TGTGCCAGCACCCGAGGGACAACCTACGAGCAGTACTTC
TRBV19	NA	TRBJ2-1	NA	CASSIESASSYNEQFF	TGTGCCAGTAGTATTGAGAGCGCCAGCTCCTACAATGAGCAGTTCTTC
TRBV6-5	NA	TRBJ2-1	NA	CASRGQTLSGQFF	TGTGCCAGTCGAGGACAGACCCTTTCCGGGCAGTTCTTC
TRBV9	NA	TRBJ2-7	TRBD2	CASSASGLAGAGEQYF	TGTGCCAGCAGCGCCTCGGGACTAGCGGGAGCAGGCGAGCAGTACTTC
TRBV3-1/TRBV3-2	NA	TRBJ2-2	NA	CASSQDSNTGELFF	TGTGCCAGCAGCCAAGACTCGAACACCGGGGAGCTGTTTTTT
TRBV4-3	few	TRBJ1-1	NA	CASSQEAGATEAFF	TGCGCCAGCAGCCAAGAAGCAGGGGCCACTGAAGCTTTCTTT
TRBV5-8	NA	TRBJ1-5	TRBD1	CASSLTTGTDSNQPQHF	TGTGCCAGCAGCTTGACAACCGGGACAGATAGCAATCAGCCCCAGCATTTT
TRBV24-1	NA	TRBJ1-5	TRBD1	CATSDRGNNQPQHF	TGTGCCACCAGCGACAGGGGTAACAATCAGCCCCAGCATTTT
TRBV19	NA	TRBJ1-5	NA	CASSIFKEGGWAQPQHF	TGTGCCAGTAGTATATTCAAGGAAGGGGGTTGGGCGCAGCCCCAGCATTTT
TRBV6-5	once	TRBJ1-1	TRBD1	CASSYSGQGNTEAFF	TGTGCCAGCAGTTACTCTGGACAGGGGAACACTGAAGCTTTCTTT
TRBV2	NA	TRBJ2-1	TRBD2	CASSEGLAANEQFF	TGTGCCAGCAGTGAGGGACTAGCGGCAAATGAGCAGTTCTTC
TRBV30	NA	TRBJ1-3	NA	CAWSPTPGNTIYF	TGTGCCTGGAGTCCAACACCTGGAAACACCATATATTTT
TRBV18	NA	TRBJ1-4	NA	CASSPQGSTNEKLFF	TGTGCCAGCTCACCCCAGGGTTCAACTAATGAAAAACTGTTTTTT
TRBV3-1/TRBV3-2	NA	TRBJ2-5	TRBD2	CASSPGTSGIQETQYF	TGTGCCAGCAGCCCCGGGACTAGCGGGATCCAAGAGACCCAGTACTTC
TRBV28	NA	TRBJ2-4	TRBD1	CASSVYSGTGLNIQYF	TGTGCCAGCAGTGTGTACTCCGGGACAGGGTTAAACATTCAGTACTTC
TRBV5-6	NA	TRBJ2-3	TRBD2	CASSLRLTSGREDTQYF	TGTGCCAGCAGCCTCCGTTTGACTAGCGGGAGGGAAGATACGCAGTATTTT
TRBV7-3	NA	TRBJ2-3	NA	CASSLEQGTDTQYF	TGTGCCAGCAGCTTAGAGCAGGGAACAGATACGCAGTATTTT
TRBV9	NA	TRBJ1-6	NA	CASTAAANSPLHF	TGTGCCAGCACCGCGGCAGCAAATTCACCCCTCCACTTT
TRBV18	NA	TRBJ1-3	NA	CASSPENTIYF	TGTGCCAGCTCGCCTGAGAACACCATATATTTT
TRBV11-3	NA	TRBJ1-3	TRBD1	CASSLESGGPSGNTIYF	TGTGCCAGCAGCTTAGAGTCAGGGGGCCCCTCTGGAAACACCATATATTTT
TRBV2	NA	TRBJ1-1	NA	CASEVMNTEAFF	TGTGCCAGCGAGGTCATGAACACTGAAGCTTTCTTT
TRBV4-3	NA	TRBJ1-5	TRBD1	CASSPGQGNQPQHF	TGCGCCAGCAGCCCGGGACAGGGCAATCAGCCCCAGCATTTT
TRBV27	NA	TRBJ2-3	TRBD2	CASKNIIAGEDTQYF	TGTGCCAGCAAAAACATTATAGCGGGAGAAGATACGCAGTATTTT
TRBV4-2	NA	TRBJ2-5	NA	CASSQDWRPQETQYF	TGTGCCAGCAGCCAAGATTGGAGGCCCCAAGAGACCCAGTACTTC
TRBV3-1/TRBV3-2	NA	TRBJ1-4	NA	CASSLATPSANEKLFF	TGTGCCAGCAGCCTAGCGACCCCCTCGGCTAATGAAAAACTGTTTTTT
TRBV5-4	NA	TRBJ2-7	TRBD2	CASSPAGGFSYEQYF	TGTGCCAGCAGCCCAGCGGGAGGGTTCTCCTACGAGCAGTACTTC
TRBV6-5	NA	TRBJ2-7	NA	CASSYLGTTDEQYF	TGTGCCAGCAGTTACCTTGGGACAACCGACGAGCAGTACTTC
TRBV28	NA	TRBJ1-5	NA	CASSFSAGRQPQHF	TGTGCCAGCAGTTTCTCAGCAGGGCGTCAGCCCCAGCATTTT
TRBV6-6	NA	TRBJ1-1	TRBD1	CASSQGQFAAFF	TGTGCCAGCAGTCAGGGACAGTTTGCAGCTTTCTTT
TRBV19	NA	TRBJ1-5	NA	CASSIEGRRPQHF	TGTGCCAGTAGTATCGAGGGCAGGCGGCCCCAGCATTTT
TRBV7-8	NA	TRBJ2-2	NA	CASRSLVVSEANTGELFF	TGTGCCAGCAGAAGCTTAGTAGTTAGCGAAGCGAACACCGGGGAGCTGTTTTTT
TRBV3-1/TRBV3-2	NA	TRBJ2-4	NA	CASSQVAGTDTAKNIQYF	TGTGCCAGCAGCCAAGTGGCGGGGACAGATACAGCCAAAAACATTCAGTACTTC
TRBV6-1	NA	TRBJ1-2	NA	CASSEQGLTNYGYTF	TGTGCCAGCAGTGAACAGGGACTTACTAACTATGGCTACACCTTC
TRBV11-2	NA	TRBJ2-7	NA	CASSPTERIAHEQYF	TGTGCCAGCAGCCCGACAGAACGGATAGCCCACGAGCAGTACTTC
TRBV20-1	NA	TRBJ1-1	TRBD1	CSASPMTGMPEAFF	TGCAGTGCTAGTCCAATGACAGGGATGCCTGAAGCTTTCTTT
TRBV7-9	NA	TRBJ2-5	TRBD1	CASSLGQGLETQYF	TGTGCCAGCAGCTTGGGACAGGGCTTAGAGACCCAGTACTTC
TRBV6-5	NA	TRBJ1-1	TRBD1	CASSSGPTGDTEAFF	TGTGCCAGCAGTTCGGGACCCACAGGGGACACTGAAGCTTTCTTT
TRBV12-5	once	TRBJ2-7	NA	CARVGGHYEQYF	TGTGCTAGGGTCGGCGGGCACTACGAGCAGTACTTC
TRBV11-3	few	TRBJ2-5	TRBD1	CASSQGTGGLSQETQYF	TGTGCCAGCAGCCAAGGGACAGGGGGGTTAAGCCAAGAGACCCAGTACTTC
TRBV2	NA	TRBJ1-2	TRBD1	CASRKPQGAGGYTF	TGTGCCAGCAGGAAGCCCCAGGGGGCCGGGGGCTACACCTTC
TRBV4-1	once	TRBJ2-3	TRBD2	CASSQPIAGVRTDTQYF	TGCGCCAGCAGCCAACCCATAGCGGGAGTAAGGACAGATACGCAGTATTTT
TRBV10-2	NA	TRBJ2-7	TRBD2	CASTPGLAGHPSYEQYF	TGCGCCAGCACGCCCGGACTAGCGGGACACCCTTCCTACGAGCAGTACTTC